The rows below give T cell receptor beta chains drawn from one sample of a study of T cell responses to AZD1222 COVID-19 vaccine. Using immunoSEQ multiplex PCR, the repertoire was profiled, and TCRdb retains in-frame clones only, with some absent. The top ten hold roughly 5% of the sample, which has some 120,000 clones, about 90% seen once. This sample comprised peripheral blood, obtained on day 0 of AZD1222 vaccination. These receptors were obtained from an adult in good health. Each CDR3 is given with its conserved first and last residue. D genes are given only for firm matches. Clone size is given for some rows only: seen once, a few or many times, or a class if the clone is expanded.

. TRBJ2-1 . TRBV19 TGTGCCAGACCCCGCCTCAATGAGCAGTTCTTC CARPRLNEQFF
. TRBJ1-1 TRBD1 TRBV11-3 TGTGCCAGCAGCTTAGACAGGGGGACTGAAGCTTTCTTT CASSLDRGTEAFF
few TRBJ1-1 . TRBV27 TGTGCCAGCAGTTTAGGCACCAACACTGAAGCTTTCTTT CASSLGTNTEAFF
. TRBJ1-4 . TRBV20-1 TGCAGTGCTAGTGAGGGGACGGGAACTAATGAAAAACTGTTTTTT CSASEGTGTNEKLFF
. TRBJ2-7 . TRBV7-8 TGTGCCAGCAGCTTAGACGGGAGAATATCCTACGAGCAGTACTTC CASSLDGRISYEQYF
. TRBJ1-2 . TRBV19 TGTGCCAGTAGTTTAATCCGGGACCGCGGGGCTCGCTATGGCTACACCTTC CASSLIRDRGARYGYTF
. TRBJ1-1 . TRBV6-1 TGTGCCAGCAGTTTTGTGTGGAACACTGAAGCTTTCTTT CASSFVWNTEAFF
. TRBJ2-2 . TRBV14 TGTGCCAGCAGCCTTAACACCGGGGAGCTGTTTTTT CASSLNTGELFF
. TRBJ1-1 . TRBV6-5 TGTGCCAGCAGTACCTTTGGCGGTACTGAAGCTTTCTTT CASSTFGGTEAFF
. TRBJ2-1 . TRBV19 TGTGCCAGTAGTATTTATCACGGGGGAGAGACGGTAAATGAGCAGTTCTTC CASSIYHGGETVNEQFF
. TRBJ1-2 . TRBV7-9 TGTGCCAGCAGCTTAGATGGGTCCCCCTCCTATGGCTACACCTTC CASSLDGSPSYGYTF
. TRBJ1-4 TRBD1 TRBV11-2 TGTGCCAGCAGTTCGGACAGGGGGAAAGAAAAACTGTTTTTT CASSSDRGKEKLFF
few TRBJ2-3 . TRBV28 TGTGCCAGCAGTTTACTCACAGATACGCAGTATTTT CASSLLTDTQYF
few TRBJ1-2 . TRBV7-9 TGTGCCAGCAGCCCAGACAGGACTTTCAACTATGGCTACACCTTC CASSPDRTFNYGYTF
. TRBJ1-3 . TRBV9 TGTGCCAGCGGAGGGTTGGGATCTGGAAACACCATATATTTT CASGGLGSGNTIYF
. TRBJ1-6 . TRBV7-3 TGTGCCAGCAGCATAAAAGGGGGGGTAAATTCACCCCTCCACTTT CASSIKGGVNSPLHF
. TRBJ2-7 TRBD1 TRBV25-1 TGTGCCAGCAGTGACCAGGGGGCGTCTCGAGAGCAGTACTTC CASSDQGASREQYF
. TRBJ2-6 . TRBV18 TGTGCCAGCTCATCGCGTGACTCTGGGGCCAACGTCCTGACTTTC CASSSRDSGANVLTF
. TRBJ1-1 . TRBV28 TGTGCCAGCACGAATGGACACTCAGCTTTCTTT CASTNGHSAFF
. TRBJ1-1 . TRBV30 TGTGCCTCCCCCGGGGGCGGCACTGAAGCTTTCTTT CASPGGGTEAFF
. TRBJ1-1 . TRBV30 TGTGCCTGGAGTCCACAGCCCAAAATGAACACTGAAGCTTTCTTT CAWSPQPKMNTEAFF
. TRBJ1-2 . TRBV19 TGTGCCAGTAGCAACGACGGACTCTATGGCTACACCTTC CASSNDGLYGYTF
once TRBJ1-2 TRBD1 TRBV6-1 TGTGCCAGCAGTGACCCGGGACAGCCGTTCTATGGCTACACCTTC CASSDPGQPFYGYTF
. TRBJ2-1 TRBD2 TRBV24-1 TGTGCCACCAGTGACCCAACTAGCGGGAGCCCCCACAATGAGCAGTTCTTC CATSDPTSGSPHNEQFF
. TRBJ2-1 TRBD2 TRBV30 TGTGCCTGGAGCGTGACTAGCGGGGATCAGTTCTTC CAWSVTSGDQFF
. TRBJ1-3 TRBD1 TRBV9 TGTGCCAGCAGCGTAGCCAAAGGGGGCGACAGATTTGGAAACACCATATATTTT CASSVAKGGDRFGNTIYF
. TRBJ1-2 TRBD1 TRBV12-3/TRBV12-4 TGTGCCAGCAGTTACAGGGGTCCCCTTGGCTACACCTTC CASSYRGPLGYTF
. TRBJ1-4 . TRBV5-5 TGTGCCAGCAGCTTCGGGGGGGCCCTTAATGAAAAACTGTTTTTT CASSFGGALNEKLFF
. TRBJ2-7 . TRBV5-6 TGTGCCAGCAGCTTGGGAACCGGCTACGAGCAGTACTTC CASSLGTGYEQYF